The next 18 T cell receptor beta chains were all read from a single sample in a study of molecular identifiers for immune sequencing clone quantification (dated by TCRdb to 2016 to 2019). To prepare the library, PCR was applied. Reads for this sample came from an Illumina HiSeq 4000. TCRdb passed the public sequencing reads through fastp at Q25 and MiXCR, retaining productive beta sequences. Identical CDR3 protein sequences are pooled into one entry, listed with their most common genes and DNA. The sample data list over 600,000 distinct CDR3 sequences, and roughly 21% of these were observed just once. The top ten constitute 0.85% to 0.9% of the sample. The sequencing sample was made of naive CD8+ T cells from blood, with Jurkat cell RNA spiked in. The sample's cell subset or site label, in plain terms: FACS-sorted CD8+CD4-CCR7+CD45RA+ naive T cells. All receptors derive from a human donor in good health. Some libraries in this study had Jurkat cell RNA spiked in.

This clonotype has a count of ten or more. V and J are TRBV11-2 and TRBJ1-1; the D is unclear. The V end was cut by 2 bases, the J end by 5 bases, with 9 bases between. This CDR3 comprises 13 residues. Germline CDR1 SGHAT, CDR2 FQNNGV. CDR3 bases: TGTGCCAGCAGCTTACGGGTTTGGACTGAAGCTTTCTTT. This gives the protein CASSLRVWTEAFF.

The table lists this clonotype with many counts. V and J are TRBV6-6 and TRBJ2-5; D tentatively fits TRBD1 or TRBD2 (5 bases each). Germline CDR1 MNHNY, CDR2 SVGAGI (reference sequence). The V and J ends lost 2 bases and 4 bases respectively, with 11 bases between them. The CDR3 is 14 residues long. The CDR3 sequence is CASSYVRGGETQYF. For the CDR3, the DNA is TGTGCCAGCAGTTACGTCCGGGGCGGAGAGACCCAGTACTTC.

Ten or more counts support this clonotype. The chain joins TRBV7-2 to TRBJ2-1, with unresolved D. The length of the CDR3 is 14 residues. CDR1 and CDR2 (germline): SGHTA, FQGNSA. The V gene lost 1 base and the J gene lost 9 bases, with 13 bases spanning the gap. The CDR3: CASSLDGFPGEQFF. CDR3 nucleotides: TGTGCCAGCAGCTTAGATGGGTTTCCAGGTGAGCAGTTCTTC.

About this clonotype itself: A junction boundary mismatches the germline segment, possibly from a read error. This chain joins TRBV5-3 and TRBJ2-1, with 8 nucleotides matching TRBD2. TRBV5-3 is placed among ORFs of uncertain function. The CDR3 consists of 18 residues. In DNA, the CDR3 is TGTGCCAGCAGCTTGGAATCGGAGCGGGGGCCCTCCTACAATGAGCAGTTCTTC. It is translated as CASSLESERGPSYNEQFF.

This clonotype was recorded a few times. This chain links TRBV7-9 with TRBJ1-1; 7 nucleotides line up with TRBD1. Per germline, CDR1 SEHNR and CDR2 FQNEAQ (reference sequence). This CDR3 contains 12 residues. Trimming took 5 bases from V and 7 from J; bases not matched to a gene: 4. CDR3 nucleotides: TGTGCCAGCAGCAGAGGGACAGTTGAAGCTTTCTTT. It encodes CASSRGTVEAFF.

The gene calls are TRBV28 and TRBJ1-5, with D possibly being TRBD1 (6 bases). Germline V lookup: CDR1 MDHEN, CDR2 SYDVKM. The CDR3 totals 15 residues. With 3 bases removed from V and 4 bases from J, the gap between germline ends came to 13 bases. The CDR3 reads CASSFWGLGNQPQHF. The DNA for the CDR3 is TGTGCCAGCAGTTTTTGGGGGCTTGGGAATCAGCCCCAGCATTTT.

The rearrangement links TRBV5-1 to TRBJ2-7, with D unresolved. The CDR3 covers 11 residues. Germline V gives CDR1 SGHRS, CDR2 YFSETQ. Trimming left V 7 bases short and J 2 bases short, with 7 bases between. The CDR3 loop reads CASGTAYEQYF. The CDR3 bases are TGCGCCAGCGGTACAGCCTACGAGCAGTACTTC.

The rearrangement joins TRBV7-9 to TRBJ1-5; D call uncertain. Trimming took off 4 bases at V and 1 base at J, with 8 bases between the two ends. The CDR3 length is 14 residues. Germline V CDR1 and CDR2: SEHNR, FQNEAQ (reference sequence). The chain's CDR3 is CASSSVGSNQPQHF. The CDR3 DNA reads TGTGCCAGCAGCTCGGTCGGGAGCAATCAGCCCCAGCATTTT.

This clonotype was seen repeatedly, ten times or more. This sequence joins TRBV28 and TRBJ2-7; D is perhaps TRBD1 (6 bases). This CDR3 is 13 amino acids long. With 5 bases removed from V and 5 bases from J, the gap between germline ends came to 13 bases. Germline V gene data show CDR1 as MDHEN and CDR2 as SYDVKM. CDR3 residues: CASSTPDSHEQYF. In DNA, the CDR3 is TGTGCCAGCAGTACCCCGGACAGTCACGAGCAGTACTTC.

The chain has TRBV7-9 and TRBJ1-4, with a possible D match to TRBD1 (5 bases). V was clipped by 11 bases and J by 4 bases, with 32 bases between them. The germline V gene has CDR1 SEHNR and CDR2 FQNEAQ (reference sequence). This CDR3 comprises 19 residues. The CDR3 loop is CAVPAAPDNRGLINEKLFF. The CDR3 region has the DNA TGTGCCGTGCCAGCAGCTCCCGACAATCGGGGGTTAATTAATGAAAAACTGTTTTTT.

V is TRBV7-2 and J is TRBJ2-7, with 9 bases matching TRBD2. CDR3 length equals 15 residues. The V gene end was trimmed by 4 bases and the J gene end by 3 bases; junction bases not matched to a gene: 7. Germline values: CDR1 SGHTA, CDR2 FQGNSA. In DNA, the CDR3 is TGTGCCAGCAGCTGGACTAGCGAGAGGGACTACGAGCAGTACTTC. Its protein is CASSWTSERDYEQYF.

This clonotype showed up just a few times. The J gene is TRBJ1-1, the V gene TRBV20-1, with D unclear. CDR1 and CDR2 from the germline V gene are DFQATT and SNEGSKA (reference sequence). The V end was cut by 3 bases, the J end by 4 bases, with 6 bases between. CDR3 length equals 11 residues. The CDR3 bases are TGCAGTGCTAGTCTGTTCACTGAAGCTTTCTTT. Translation: CSASLFTEAFF.

This clonotype was counted at least ten times. V is TRBV7-9 and J is TRBJ1-2; a weak D match, TRBD1 (5 bases). Per germline, CDR1 SEHNR and CDR2 FQNEAQ (reference sequence). This CDR3 comprises 14 residues. Trimming cost V 1 base and J 4 bases, with 10 bases left between them. The chain's CDR3 is CASSLVGDGYGYTF. The CDR3 nucleotides read TGTGCCAGCAGCTTAGTCGGGGACGGCTATGGCTACACCTTC.

Ten or more counts support this clonotype. The V and J genes are TRBV12-3 or TRBV12-4 and TRBJ1-5; D ambiguous. This CDR3 is built from 14 residues. V was pared by 4 bases and J by 4 bases, with 11 bases between. The CDR3 spells CASSSPSENQPQHF. The CDR3 DNA reads as TGTGCCAGCAGTTCACCCTCCGAGAATCAGCCCCAGCATTTT.

This clonotype was seen many times. The chain is built from TRBV29-1 and TRBJ2-2; no firm D call. The CDR3 contains 13 residues. Germline V CDR1 and CDR2: SQVTM, ANQGSEA. V shed 3 bases and J shed 1 base, with 6 bases lying between them. DNA for the CDR3: TGCAGCGTTGATCCTCTGAACACCGGGGAGCTGTTTTTT. Its protein is CSVDPLNTGELFF.

Remarks on this clonotype: Because the CDR3 is missing its conserved closing phenylalanine or tryptophan, this is likely a read error. The chain recombines TRBV11-2 with TRBJ2-1, with 14 bases that match TRBD2. The J segment lost 9 bases and the V segment lost 4 bases, leaving 8 bases of the junction unmatched. This CDR3 has 16 amino acids. Germline CDR1 reads SGHAT; CDR2 reads FQNNGV. CDR3 DNA: TGTGCCAGCAGCTCCGGGACTAGCGGGAGACATTTTGAGCAGTTCCTC. Its translation is CASSSGTSGRHFEQFL.

As regards this clonotype: A read error is possible here, since a much larger clone lies one base away. The rearrangement links TRBV4-1 to TRBJ2-1; the D gene is possibly TRBD2 (6 bases). V was cut by 4 bases and J by 6 bases, with 19 bases left in between. Per the germline V gene, CDR1 is MGHRA and CDR2 is YSYEKL. The CDR3 is 16 amino acids. CDR3 amino acids: CASSRLLARVGNEQFF. The CDR3 DNA is TGCGCCAGCAGCCGCTTGCTAGCGAGAGTGGGCAATGAGCAGTTCTTC.

The table lists this clonotype with many counts. The gene calls are TRBV27 and TRBJ2-3, with D perhaps matching TRBD2 (5 bases). Trimming stripped 3 bases from V and 6 bases from J, with 16 bases between. CDR3 length: 15 amino acids. Germline CDR1 MNHEY, CDR2 SMNVEV (reference sequence). CDR3 region: CASSFNTRSGDTQYF. CDR3 nucleotide sequence: TGTGCCAGCAGTTTTAACACACGGTCGGGGGATACGCAGTATTTT.